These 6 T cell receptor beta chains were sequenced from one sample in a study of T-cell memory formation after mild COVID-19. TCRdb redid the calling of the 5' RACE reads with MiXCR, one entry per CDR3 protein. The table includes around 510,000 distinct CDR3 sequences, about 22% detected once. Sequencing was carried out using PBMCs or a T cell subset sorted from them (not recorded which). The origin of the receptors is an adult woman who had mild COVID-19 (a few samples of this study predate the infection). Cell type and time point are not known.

CDR3 region: CAIGLAGVTDTQYF. The CDR3 DNA follows: TGTGCCATTGGACTAGCGGGGGTCACAGATACGCAGTATTTT. V is TRBV10-3 and J is TRBJ2-3, with 13 bases aligning to TRBD2. With 9 bases clipped from V and 2 bases from J, the junction kept 2 bases outside the gene matches. Germline V gene sequence: CDR1 ENHRY, CDR2 SYGVKD. There are 14 residues in the CDR3.

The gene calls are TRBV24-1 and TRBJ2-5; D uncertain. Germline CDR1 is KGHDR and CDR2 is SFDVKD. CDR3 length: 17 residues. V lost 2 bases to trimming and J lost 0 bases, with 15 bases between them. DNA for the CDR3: TGTGCCACCAGTGATTCCTCGGAAGGTCCCTACCAAGAGACCCAGTACTTC. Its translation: CATSDSSEGPYQETQYF.

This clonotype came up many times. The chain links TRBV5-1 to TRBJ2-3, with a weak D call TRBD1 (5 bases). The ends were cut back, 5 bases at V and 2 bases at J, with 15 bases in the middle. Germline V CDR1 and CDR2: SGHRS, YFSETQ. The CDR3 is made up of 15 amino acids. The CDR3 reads CASRFKATATDTQYF. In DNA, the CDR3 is TGCGCCAGCAGATTTAAGGCGACAGCCACAGATACGCAGTATTTT.

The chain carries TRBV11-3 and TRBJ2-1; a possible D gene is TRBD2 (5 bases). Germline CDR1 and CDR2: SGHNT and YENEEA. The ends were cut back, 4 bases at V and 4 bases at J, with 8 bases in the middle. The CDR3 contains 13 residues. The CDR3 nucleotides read TGTGCCAGCAGCTGGGAGCCGTACAATGAGCAGTTCTTC. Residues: CASSWEPYNEQFF.

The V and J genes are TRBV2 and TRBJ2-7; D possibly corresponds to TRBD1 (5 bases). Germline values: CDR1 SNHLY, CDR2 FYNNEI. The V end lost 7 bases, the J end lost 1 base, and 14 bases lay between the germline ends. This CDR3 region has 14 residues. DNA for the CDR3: TGTGCCAGCACTGAGACAGTACAATCCTACGAGCAGTACTTC. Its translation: CASTETVQSYEQYF. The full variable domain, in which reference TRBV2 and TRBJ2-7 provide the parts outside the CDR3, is EPEVTQTPSHQVTQMGQEVILRCVPISNHLYFYWYRQILGQKVEFLVSFYNNEISEKSEIFDDQFSVERPDGSNFTLKIRSTKLEDSAMYFCASTETVQSYEQYFGPGTRLTVT.

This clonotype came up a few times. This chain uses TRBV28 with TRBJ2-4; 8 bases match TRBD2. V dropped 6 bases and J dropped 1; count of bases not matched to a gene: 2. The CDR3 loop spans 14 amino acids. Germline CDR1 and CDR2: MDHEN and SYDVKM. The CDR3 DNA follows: TGTGCCAGCAGGCGGGGGGCGGCCAAAAACATTCAGTACTTC. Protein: CASRRGAAKNIQYF. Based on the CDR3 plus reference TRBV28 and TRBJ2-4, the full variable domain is DVKVTQSSRYLVKRTGEKVFLECVQDMDHENMFWYRQDPGLGLRLIYFSYDVKMKEKGDIPEGYSVSREKKERFSLILESASTNQTSMYLCASRRGAAKNIQYFGAGTRLSVL.